The 4 T cell receptor beta chains below were found in one sample sequenced in a study of vaccination and CD4 T cells after COVID-19. Treatment described: roughly 10-day PBMC culture with coronavirus spike peptide pools or control peptides (ViraFEST assay). CD4+ T cells that had been cultured provided DNA sequenced with the Oncomine TCR Beta short-read assay. In TCRdb, the PCR reads were re-called with MiXCR into one record per CDR3 protein. The repertoire consists of about 20,000 distinct CDR3 sequences, with 65% to 80% occurring once and the leading ten covering around 3.8%. No antigens are known for them. The sequenced sample consisted of CD4+ T cells from blood, cultured in vitro. All receptors derive from a human donor who had recovered from COVID-19.

This clonotype was observed once. V gene TRBV6-1 combines with J gene TRBJ2-2, with a tentative D call TRBD1 (6 bases). With 6 bases removed from V and 5 bases from J, the gap between germline ends came to 16 bases. This CDR3 has 15 amino acids. The germline V gene has CDR1 MNHNS and CDR2 SASEGT. The CDR3 here is CASRDQGMATGELFF. The CDR3 nucleotides are TGTGCCAGCAGGGATCAGGGGATGGCTACCGGGGAGCTGTTTTTT.

The chain combines TRBV5-1 with TRBJ1-1; 8 bases agree with TRBD1. Germline trimming cut 4 bases from V and 3 bases from J; bases unmatched to any gene: 5. Germline-derived CDR1 and CDR2 are SGHRS and YFSETQ. The CDR3 consists of 14 residues. The CDR3 is CASSLDRVHTEAFF. CDR3 nucleotide sequence: TGCGCCAGCAGCCTGGACAGGGTTCACACTGAAGCTTTCTTT.

This clonotype was picked up a small number of times. The V and J genes are TRBV7-2 and TRBJ2-4; 8 bases line up with TRBD1. The V segment lost 6 bases and the J segment 7 bases; nucleotides outside the gene matches: 8. Looked up from germline, CDR1 is SGHTA and CDR2 is FQGNSA. The CDR3 totals 14 residues. As DNA, the CDR3 is TGTGCCAGCAGTCGCGACAGGGGTTGGAACATTCAGTACTTC. It yields the protein CASSRDRGWNIQYF.

The rearrangement joins TRBV7-2 to TRBJ1-3, with 7 nucleotides matching TRBD1. Germline V gene sequence: CDR1 SGHTA, CDR2 FQGNSA. The V segment lost 5 bases and the J segment 0 bases; nucleotides outside the gene matches: 4. CDR3 length: 15 residues. The CDR3 DNA follows: TGTGCCAGCAGCCTGCGGACAGGCTCTGGAAACACCATATATTTT. Translated: CASSLRTGSGNTIYF.